This T cell receptor beta chain was retrieved from a study of cytomegalovirus exposure and HLA in healthy donors. The PCR had 60 Vbeta and 13 Jbeta primers. The method was immunoSEQ multiplex PCR; TCRdb's version includes in-frame clones alone and lacks a portion of them. The sample comprises about 170,000 clones, around three quarters of which are singletons, and 2% to 2.5% rests with the top ten. V dropped 5 bases and J dropped 3; count of bases not matched to a gene: 10. Per germline, CDR1 MNHEY and CDR2 SMNVEV (reference sequence). CDR3 size: 16 residues. This clone has a handful of counts. Sequences were obtained from PBMCs. This TCR derives from a woman in her twenties or thirties in good health and CMV-seropositive. The chain carries TRBV27 and TRBJ2-3, with TRBD1 identical over 8 bases. CDR3 residues: CASSPFGGQVTDTQYF. The CDR3 nucleotides read TGTGCCAGCAGTCCCTTCGGGGGACAGGTTACAGATACGCAGTATTTT.